This TCR beta chain appears in the sequencing data of a study of control samples from healthy donors and cancer patients. Trimming took off 3 bases at V and 1 base at J, with 6 bases between the two ends. The CDR3 is 13 amino acids. Profiled with immunoSEQ multiplex PCR; TCRdb holds only in-frame clones, not every one. The table has 95,000 to 150,000 clones, 85% to 95% seen once; the top ten hold approximately 0.58%. Sequencing input: PBMCs. The chain links TRBV12-3 or TRBV12-4 to TRBJ1-1; D is unresolved. The source of this sequence is a man aged 80 or over with head and neck cancer. CDR3 sequence reads: CASSLTPNTEAFF. CDR3 coding DNA: TGTGCCAGCAGTTTGACACCGAACACTGAAGCTTTCTTT.